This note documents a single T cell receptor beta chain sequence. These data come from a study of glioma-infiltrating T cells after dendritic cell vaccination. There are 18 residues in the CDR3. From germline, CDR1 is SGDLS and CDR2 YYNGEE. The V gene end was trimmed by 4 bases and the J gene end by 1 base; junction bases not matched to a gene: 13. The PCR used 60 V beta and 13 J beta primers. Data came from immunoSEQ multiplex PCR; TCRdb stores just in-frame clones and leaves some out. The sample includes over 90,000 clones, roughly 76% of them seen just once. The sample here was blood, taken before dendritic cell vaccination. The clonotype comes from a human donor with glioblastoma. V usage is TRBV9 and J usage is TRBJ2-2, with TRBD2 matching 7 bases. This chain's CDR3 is CASSPRVRLAVNTGELFF. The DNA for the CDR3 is TGTGCCAGCAGCCCGAGGGTTAGGCTAGCGGTGAACACCGGGGAGCTGTTTTTT.